The 14 T cell receptor beta chains reported below all come from one sample, sequenced in a study of shared clonotypes between healthy human individuals. Only in-frame clones appear in the TCRdb table, and some are missing; sequencing was by immunoSEQ multiplex PCR. The profile shows some 450,000 clones, roughly 80% of them singletons. Sequenced sample: PBMCs. These receptors were taken from a woman in her forties in good health. Some clones in this sample may be carry-over from other donors' samples.

This clone was observed many times. In the same sample, other DNA sequences code for this CDR3. The genes are TRBV4-1 and TRBJ2-1; TRBD1 agrees at 9 bases. Losses at the gene ends were 1 base for V and 7 bases for J; bases not matched to a gene: 8. The germline V gene has CDR1 MGHRA and CDR2 YSYEKL. The CDR3 length is 16 residues. The CDR3 nucleotides are TGCGCCAGCAGCCAAGGCCCGGGACAGGGACGGAATGAGCAGTTCTTC. Its protein product is CASSQGPGQGRNEQFF.

The rearrangement uses TRBV2 and TRBJ1-2; 9 bases match TRBD1. The germline CDR1 and CDR2 sequences are SNHLY and FYNNEI. The V and J ends lost 7 bases and 7 bases, in that order; junction bases with no gene match: 4. The length of the CDR3 is 12 residues. As DNA, the CDR3 is TGTGCCAGCAACAGGGGACAGGGTGGCTACACCTTC. Its protein product is CASNRGQGGYTF.

This clone has just one count. The CDR3 here is CASSPEAGGTYNEQFF. As DNA, the CDR3 is TGTGCCAGCAGCCCCGAAGCGGGCGGCACCTACAATGAGCAGTTCTTC. The V gene is TRBV7-2, the J gene TRBJ2-1; weak D call: TRBD2 (6 bases). The CDR3 runs to 16 residues. The germline V and J ends were trimmed by 5 bases and 2 bases, with 16 bases remaining between them. The germline V gene encodes CDR1 SGHTA and CDR2 FQGNSA.

Details on this clone: The sample has other DNA sequences that encode this CDR3 too. J is TRBJ2-3 and V is TRBV7-3, with D tentatively TRBD1 or TRBD2 (5 bases each). Germline lookup yields CDR1 SGHTA and CDR2 FQGTGA. V lost 3 bases and J lost 3, with 10 bases in between. The CDR3 runs to 14 residues. For the CDR3, the DNA is TGTGCCAGCAGCTTCTCAGGGAGTACAGATACGCAGTATTTT. It specifies CASSFSGSTDTQYF.

This chain connects TRBV4-2 to TRBJ2-3; TRBD2 agrees at 10 bases. This CDR3 is built from 18 residues. From germline, CDR1 is LGHNA and CDR2 YNFKEQ. Losses at the gene ends were 0 bases for V and 4 bases for J; bases not matched to a gene: 10. CDR3 nucleotide sequence: TGTGCCAGCAGCCAAGATCCCCGGCTAGCGGGAGTCCCAGATACGCAGTATTTT. Its protein is CASSQDPRLAGVPDTQYF.

The chain couples TRBV28 to TRBJ2-7, with D perhaps being TRBD1 or TRBD2 (5 bases each). V gave up 6 bases and J gave up 0 bases, with 15 bases separating them. Germline values: CDR1 MDHEN, CDR2 SYDVKM. This CDR3 contains 15 residues. The CDR3: CASRRDPGGSYEQYF. For the CDR3, the DNA is TGTGCCAGCAGAAGGGACCCTGGGGGCTCCTACGAGCAGTACTTC.

The rearrangement joins TRBV25-1 to TRBJ2-7, with TRBD1 as a possible D gene (5 bases). Trimming shortened V by 6 bases and J by 2 bases, and 14 bases separated the two germline ends. Germline CDR1 is MGHDK and CDR2 is SYGVNS. The CDR3 sequence is 14 residues long. Written as DNA, the CDR3 is TGTGCCAGCAGACAAGACGACAGAGCCTACGAGCAGTACTTC. Protein: CASRQDDRAYEQYF.

J is TRBJ2-1 and V is TRBV4-2; 11 positions agree with TRBD2. Per the germline V gene, CDR1 is LGHNA and CDR2 is YNFKEQ. The length of the CDR3 is 15 residues. V gave up 3 bases and J gave up 7 bases; unmatched junction bases: 5. CDR3 loop: CASSQELAGANEQFF. Here the CDR3 DNA reads TGTGCCAGCAGCCAGGAACTAGCGGGAGCAAATGAGCAGTTCTTC.

The rearrangement uses TRBV28 and TRBJ1-5; the D is unclear. The length of the CDR3 is 17 residues. Germline V gives CDR1 MDHEN, CDR2 SYDVKM. Trimming cost V 5 bases and J 7 bases, with 24 bases left between them. In nucleotides, the CDR3 is TGTGCCAGCAGTACCTCAAGGCAGGCGGGAGATCACCAGCCCCAGCATTTT. Its translation is CASSTSRQAGDHQPQHF.

V is TRBV25-1 and J is TRBJ2-2; D is possibly TRBD2 (6 bases). CDR3 length: 15 residues. From germline, CDR1 is MGHDK and CDR2 SYGVNS. Trimming pared 3 bases from V and 6 bases from J, leaving 14 bases between. DNA of the CDR3: TGTGCCAGCAGTGACCGGGACTTTTTAGCCGGGGAGCTGTTTTTT. This codes for CASSDRDFLAGELFF.

Concerning this clone itself: A much larger clone sits a single nucleotide away, making a read error possible. CDR3 protein: CASSVDGLAGGGTYNEQFF. The DNA of the CDR3 is TGTGCCAGCAGCGTAGATGGACTAGCGGGAGGCGGGACATATAATGAGCAGTTCTTC. The rearrangement links TRBV9 to TRBJ2-1; 14 bases line up with TRBD2. The CDR3 totals 19 residues. Unmatched junction bases numbered 12, after V lost 0 bases and J lost 7 bases. Germline loops: CDR1 SGDLS, CDR2 YYNGEE.

The chain couples TRBV6-6 to TRBJ2-3; possible D gene TRBD1, 6 bases. Germline CDR1 is MNHNY and CDR2 is SVGAGI (reference sequence). This CDR3 is built from 14 residues. The V gene lost 8 bases and the J gene lost 2 bases, with 14 bases spanning the gap. In nucleotides, the CDR3 is TGTGCCAGCGGGGACACCAGCCTCACAGATACGCAGTATTTT. Translated: CASGDTSLTDTQYF.

This chain links TRBV7-9 with TRBJ1-4, with 7 nucleotides matching TRBD1. Germline V gene data show CDR1 as SEHNR and CDR2 as FQNEAQ (reference sequence). Losses at the gene ends were 4 bases for V and 5 bases for J; bases not matched to a gene: 4. The CDR3 sequence is 14 residues long. The CDR3 DNA reads TGTGCCAGCAGCTCCGGGACAGCCAATGAAAAACTGTTTTTT. It encodes CASSSGTANEKLFF.

This chain joins TRBV5-1 and TRBJ2-2; D is uncertain. Germline CDR1 is SGHRS and CDR2 is YFSETQ. This CDR3 comprises 19 residues. V was clipped by 2 bases and J by 1 base, with 21 bases between them. The CDR3 DNA sequence: TGCGCCAGCAGCTTAAATCCCATGGCACAATCCCTGAACACCGGGGAGCTGTTTTTT. Encoded protein: CASSLNPMAQSLNTGELFF.